Sequencing of this TCR beta chain was carried out in a study of T-cell reconstitution after alpha-beta-depleted transplantation in children. This CDR3 spans 13 amino acids. V lost 5 bases and J 2 bases, leaving 9 bases between the germline ends. Looked up from germline, CDR1 is SGHTA and CDR2 is FQGNSA. This clonotype was counted at least ten times. The target antigen is unknown. Study conclusions and caveats: Hyperexpanded clones declined; after one year, newly produced T cells mostly supplied diversity.

As it was prepared, the TCRbeta library received unique molecular identifiers. TCRdb processed the PCR reads anew with MiXCR; each CDR3 protein has one entry. Altogether hundreds of thousands of distinct CDR3 sequences are present, about 9.9% being singletons, with the ten largest covering 20% to 30%. The chain combines TRBV7-2 with TRBJ1-2; D is unresolved. Sequencing used peripheral blood, obtained 180 days after TCRalphabeta/CD19-depleted stem cell transplant. The sequence was collected from a male patient under 10 years old who had a stem cell transplant for chronic granulomatous disease, so the T cells may come from the graft donor. In DNA, the CDR3 is TGTGCCAGCAGCCTATGGGAGAACTATGGCTACACCTTC. It encodes CASSLWENYGYTF.